This T cell receptor beta chain originates from a study of T-cell memory formation after mild COVID-19 (dated by TCRdb to about 2021). In the study overall: Most TCR sequence clusters were specific to one of the two donors. Two young, previously healthy adult volunteers, one female and one male, were included in the cohort. In two donors, T-cell clones that expanded and contracted after mild COVID-19 were tracked by sequencing TCRalpha and TCRbeta repertoires over time.

General study outcomes and caveats: Contracting CD4+ clones turned up mainly in the CM and EM memory subsets, whereas EMRA was where CD8+ clones were enriched. Some responding clones were detected in pre-infection memory, suggesting pre-existing cross-reactive memory T cells joined the SARS-CoV-2 response. The study covered only two mild cases, and larger cohorts including severe cases with pre-infection samples were considered necessary. SARS-CoV-2 specificity was not confirmed for the second-wave clones peaking on day 37. Balanced CD4/CD8 phenotypes were observed for clones contracting from day 15 to 85, whereas a bias towards CD4+ was observed for a second wave of clones expanding from day 15 to 37.

PBMCs were isolated by Ficoll-Paque density gradient centrifugation. Sequencing relied on an Illumina NovaSeq 6000. TCRalpha and TCRbeta cDNA libraries were built by 5'RACE with constant-segment primers, adding sample barcodes and unique molecular identifiers. RNA was extracted from every sample with Trizol reagent. Amplification of the libraries took two PCR steps, and the second step added a second sample barcode plus Illumina TruSeq adapters. Sequencing of the libraries was done on an Illumina NovaSeq, producing 2 x 150 bp paired-end reads. Per the authors' processing: Demultiplexing of reads and collapsing into UMI-guided consensus sequences were performed with migec v1.2.7. Using mixcr v2.1.11, UMI consensuses were aligned to TRA and TRB V and J templates and then assembled into clonotypes. A clonotype was counted as expanded or contracted only when both edgeR and NoisET called the clonotype significant, with the noise models trained on biological replicates. For edgeR calls, a false discovery rate-adjusted p below 0.01 and a log2 fold-change threshold of 1 were applied. As an exploratory analysis of dynamics, max-normalized trajectories of the 1000 most abundant clonotypes were examined by PCA with hierarchical clustering. Separately sequenced CD4+ and CD8+ repertoires were used to assign the CD4 or CD8 phenotype of responding clones. In TCRdb, the public reads were trimmed at Q25 with fastp and aligned with MiXCR, with productive beta chains retained. For every CDR3 protein sequence, its rows merge into one entry that carries the most common genes and DNA. V and J calls and clone size were set by TCRdb, not the authors. The sample table lists about 600,000 distinct CDR3 sequences, about 20% of them with a count of one. Clones ranked in the top ten supply roughly 8.1% of the sample.

Note on this clonotype: The clone's antigen remains unknown. The input lacks base qualities; no much larger clone sits a single base away.

The clonotype originates from an adult woman who had mild COVID-19 (a few samples of this study predate the infection). The sample titles of this study are shuffled in the database, so cell type and time point are left out; the donor was told from shared clones. The sample consisted of PBMCs or a T cell subset sorted from them (not recorded which).

The sequence in DNA is TGTGCCACCAGTGATTGGGGCAGGAATTCACCCCTCCACTTT. The translation is CATSDWGRNSPLHF. The chain is assembled from TRBV24-1 and TRBJ1-6, with a tentative D gene TRBD1 over 5 matching bases. Based on the germline V gene, the CDR1 and CDR2 sequences are KGHDR and SFDVKD. V lost 2 bases and J lost 7 bases; the stretch between them is 8 bases long. The cysteine opens and the phenylalanine closes a CDR3 of 14 amino acids. CDR3 DNA is the only sequence kept; it has 42 bases, read in frame from the first base.